This T cell receptor (beta chain) was identified during a study of blood T cell repertoires in COVID-19. Turning to the study itself: The samples span acute and convalescent COVID-19 from the United States, Italy and Spain.

The CDR3 runs to 12 residues. V lost 6 bases to trimming and J lost 7 bases, with 13 bases between them. Germline lookup yields CDR1 MNHEY and CDR2 SVGEGT. TCRdb keeps only in-frame clones here, not all; method: immunoSEQ multiplex PCR. The top ten clones hold 5.5% to 7% of a sample with under 200,000 clones, more than 70% of them seen once. The chain couples TRBV6-2 or TRBV6-3 to TRBJ2-7; possibly TRBD1 for D (5 bases). Sequencing was done on a sample of peripheral blood. The clonotype was recovered from a man aged 50-59 years with active or convalescent COVID-19. Here the CDR3 DNA reads TGTGCCAGCAGCCGCAGGGCGCGAGAGCAGTACTTC. The encoded protein is CASSRRAREQYF.